The 12 T cell receptor beta chains below come from one sample, sequenced in a study of T cells expressing NK-cell markers. Using the 5' RACE reads, TCRdb records one entry per CDR3 protein without DNA. This table holds some 300,000 distinct CDR3 sequences. What was sequenced was blood T cells: a sorted CD56 or NKG2C T cell subset, CD4+ or CD8+ T cells, or bulk PBMC T cells (not recorded which). These receptors were collected from a man aged 18 to 30 in good health.

The chain is built from TRBV20-1 and TRBJ2-1; TCRdb's assignment of TRBD1 cannot be checked, as there is no DNA. This CDR3 has 17 amino acids. The germline gives CDR1 DFQATT, CDR2 SNEGSKA (reference sequence). CDR3 in amino acids: CSVRTEHRASPYNEQFF.

The CDR3 sequence: CASSRAGLDYNEQFF. This chain links TRBV5-4 with TRBJ2-1; as DNA is missing, the TRBD2 call by TCRdb cannot be tested. The germline V gene has CDR1 SGHNT and CDR2 YYREEE (reference sequence). The CDR3 has 15 residues.

The CDR3 reads CAAGPLNTGELFF. The J gene is TRBJ2-2, the V gene TRBV12-3 or TRBV12-4; absent DNA, TCRdb's TRBD1 call cannot be checked. The CDR3 sequence is 13 residues long.

This chain links TRBV7-2 with TRBJ2-7; TCRdb outputs TRBD1, but without DNA this stays unchecked. The CDR3 length is 17 residues. Per the germline V gene, CDR1 is SGHTA and CDR2 is FQGNSA. The CDR3 loop reads CASSSLGAERDFYEQYF. Together with reference TRBV7-2 and TRBJ2-7, the CDR3 gives the full variable domain: GAGVSQSPSNKVTEKGKDVELRCDPISGHTALYWYRQSLGQGLEFLIYFQGNSAPDKSGLPSDRFSAERTGGSVSTLTIQRTQQEDSAVYLCASSSLGAERDFYEQYFGPGTRLTVT.

V usage is TRBV15 and J usage is TRBJ2-1; TCRdb proposes TRBD1, but this gene call is untestable without DNA. Looked up from germline, CDR1 is LNHNV and CDR2 is YYDKDF (reference sequence). This CDR3 has 15 residues. CDR3: CATSRDPGRYNEQFF.

V is TRBV6-1 and J is TRBJ2-5; TCRdb returns TRBD1, unconfirmable since there is no DNA. This CDR3 contains 15 residues. Germline CDR1 and CDR2: MNHNS and SASEGT. CDR3 loop: CASSDASGAQETQYF.

J is TRBJ2-6 and V is TRBV2; lacking DNA, the TRBD1 call made by TCRdb goes unchecked. Germline values: CDR1 SNHLY, CDR2 FYNNEI. The CDR3 has 17 residues. CDR3 in amino acids: CASRDTRQGAGANVLTF.

This chain connects TRBV7-2 to TRBJ2-3. The CDR3 extends over 20 amino acids. Per germline, CDR1 SGHTA and CDR2 FQGNSA. CDR3 region: CASSLSVPTRRPSGTDTQYF. The variable domain in full, completed from reference TRBV7-2 and TRBJ2-3, reads GAGVSQSPSNKVTEKGKDVELRCDPISGHTALYWYRQSLGQGLEFLIYFQGNSAPDKSGLPSDRFSAERTGGSVSTLTIQRTQQEDSAVYLCASSLSVPTRRPSGTDTQYFGPGTRLTVL.

V gene TRBV7-2 combines with J gene TRBJ2-7; lacking DNA, the TRBD2 call made by TCRdb goes unchecked. Germline CDR1 SGHTA, CDR2 FQGNSA. This CDR3 is 15 amino acids long. Here the CDR3 reads CASSWTPGTSYEQYF. The whole variable domain, remainder taken from reference TRBV7-2 and TRBJ2-7, is GAGVSQSPSNKVTEKGKDVELRCDPISGHTALYWYRQSLGQGLEFLIYFQGNSAPDKSGLPSDRFSAERTGGSVSTLTIQRTQQEDSAVYLCASSWTPGTSYEQYFGPGTRLTVT.

The chain combines TRBV29-1 with TRBJ2-1; absent DNA, TCRdb's TRBD2 call cannot be checked. The CDR3 covers 11 residues. Germline lookup yields CDR1 SQVTM and CDR2 ANQGSEA. CDR3 sequence reads: CSVLASNEQFF.

The chain employs TRBV6-1 and TRBJ2-7; absent DNA, TCRdb's TRBD2 call cannot be checked. The CDR3 loop spans 16 amino acids. Germline V gene lookup returns CDR1 MNHNS and CDR2 SASEGT. The chain's CDR3 is CASSAPGTRAAYEQYF.

This chain links TRBV5-5 with TRBJ2-1; there is no DNA to check the TCRdb D call of TRBD1. The germline V gene has CDR1 SGHKS and CDR2 YYEKEE (reference sequence). This CDR3 contains 12 residues. The CDR3 loop is CASSFYQGVWFF.